One and the same sample provided the 2 T cell receptor beta chains below, sequenced in a study of T cells in localized non-small cell lung cancer. Sequenced by immunoSEQ multiplex PCR; TCRdb stores in-frame clones only, minus some. Among around 26,000 clones listed, approximately 90% were seen once. Material: peripheral blood, obtained before any cancer treatment. The receptors were gathered from a female donor older than 55 with stage II squamous cell lung carcinoma.

V usage is TRBV10-1 and J usage is TRBJ2-1; 9 bases match TRBD2. The CDR3 has 15 residues. The germline CDR1 and CDR2 sequences are WNHNN and SYGVQD (reference sequence). J lost 1 base, V lost 6 bases, and 4 bases had no gene match. CDR3 protein: CASSKTSGSYNEQFF. As DNA, the CDR3 is TGCGCCAGCAGCAAGACTAGCGGATCCTACAATGAGCAGTTCTTC.

For this clone: The sample carries other DNA sequences with the same CDR3. The rearrangement joins TRBV4-2 to TRBJ2-6; D might be TRBD1 or TRBD2, each matching 5 bases. The CDR3 totals 16 residues. Trimming cost V 6 bases and J 1 base, with 13 bases left between them. CDR1 and CDR2 (germline): LGHNA, YNFKEQ. CDR3 region: CASREGLKSGANVLTF. DNA for the CDR3: TGTGCCAGCAGAGAGGGGCTAAAGTCTGGGGCCAACGTCCTGACTTTC.